This paragraph covers one T cell receptor (beta chain) sequence. Its specific antigen is unknown. Per-base qualities were not stored, and no clone one base away is much larger. Each collaborating institution followed its own protocols to collect whole blood in K2EDTA tubes. For TCRbeta analysis, collaborators shipped samples in one of three forms: frozen whole blood, isolated PBMCs, or DNA extracted from either of those sample types. TCRbeta CDR3 regions were amplified from genomic DNA using the immunoSEQ Assay, a bias-controlled multiplex PCR. The published analysis was carried out like this. Within the assay, amplification of reference gene primers was used to estimate how many nucleated cells each sample contained. To quantify the absolute abundance of each unique TCRbeta CDR3 rearrangement, sequence reads were collapsed and filtered. For each sample, productive Simpson clonality was calculated by taking the square root of Simpson's diversity index across productive rearrangements. This immuneACCESS table, as held by TCRdb, lists in-frame sequences with V and J called but not all clones. Of the missing ones, under half trace to an unresolved V gene in checked studies; the others have no known cause. The DNA gave D and trimming, while V, J and clone size come from that table. In all, the sample holds approximately 94,000 clones, and around four fifths of those were seen once. Roughly an eighth of the sample rests with the top ten.

The record originates from a study of blood T cell repertoires in COVID-19 (dated by TCRdb to the early 2020s). About the study as a whole: Collaborator samples came from the United States, Italy and Spain and covered acute and convalescent phases of COVID-19. The prospective study material was composed of cDNA or gDNA derived from T cells, B-cell-depleted T cells, or PBMCs. Subjects who had been exposed to COVID-19, were actively infected with it, or had recovered from it provided the deeply sampled blood TCRbeta repertoires that made up the dataset. The repertoires were released in a freely available public database intended as a resource for research on the immune response to SARS-CoV-2. Samples were obtained from the ongoing ImmuneRACE study (first 160 participants) and from over 1,000 subjects provided by 6 global collaborators. A de-identified subject ID, COVID-19 status, age in years and sex were almost always included in the sample metadata. HLA class I and class II types, where available, came from metadata supplied by the sample provider rather than from assay-based typing.

The research as a whole found: The quantity of clinical and demographic metadata differed by source and by participant and was supplied without curation.

The sample consisted of peripheral blood. The sequence was collected from a man aged 50-59 years with active or convalescent COVID-19.

DNA sequence: TGTGCCAGCAGCCACCACGACAGGGGAGACTATGGCTACACCTTC. Its protein product is CASSHHDRGDYGYTF. The rearrangement combines TRBV3-1 (or the pseudogene TRBV3-2) with TRBJ1-2; the central 8 bases match TRBD1. From a lookup of the germline V gene (reference sequence), CDR1 and CDR2 are LGHDT and YNNKEL. For this chain, trimming is 3 bases at the V end and 3 bases at the J end, and the number of junction bases without a gene match is 6. From the cysteine through the phenylalanine, the CDR3 covers 15 amino acids. The sequence is cut down to CDR3 DNA, 45 bases in frame from base 1.